A single T cell receptor beta chain is shown here with its context. The repertoire was sequenced with immunoSEQ multiplex PCR; TCRdb's copy has only in-frame clones and lacks some. The sample carries 60,000 to 65,000 clones, roughly 85% recorded once. V shed 3 bases, J shed 0 bases, and the junction held 3 bases outside the gene matches. The CDR3 is 15 amino acids. Germline CDR1 and CDR2: ENHRY and SYGVKD. The source of the sample is a study of control samples from healthy donors and cancer patients. This rearrangement joins TRBV10-3 to TRBJ2-5; the match to TRBD2 covers 8 bases. The sequenced material came from blood. The TCR sequence derives from a man aged 35-49 years in good health. The CDR3 spells CAISDRGGYQETQYF. The DNA of the CDR3 is TGTGCCATCAGTGATCGCGGGGGGTACCAAGAGACCCAGTACTTC.